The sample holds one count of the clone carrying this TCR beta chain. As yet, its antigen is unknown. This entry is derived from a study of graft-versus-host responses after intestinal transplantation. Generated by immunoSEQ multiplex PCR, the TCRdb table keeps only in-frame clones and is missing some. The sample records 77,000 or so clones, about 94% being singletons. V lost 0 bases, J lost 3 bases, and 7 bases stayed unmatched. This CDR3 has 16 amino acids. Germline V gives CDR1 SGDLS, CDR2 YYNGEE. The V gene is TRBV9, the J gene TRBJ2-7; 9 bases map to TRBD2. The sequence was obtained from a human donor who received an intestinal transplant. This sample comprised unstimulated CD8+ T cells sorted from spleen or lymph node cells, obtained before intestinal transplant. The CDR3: CASSVGGLAGIYEQYF. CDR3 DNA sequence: TGTGCCAGCAGCGTAGGTGGGCTAGCGGGGATCTACGAGCAGTACTTC.